The 15 T cell receptor beta chains below come from one sample, sequenced in a study of human T cells and chemical hapten exposure. TCRdb reprocessed the RACE reads with MiXCR, giving one entry per CDR3 protein. The table has roughly 40,000 distinct CDR3 sequences, around 12% seen once. Time point specified: pre-sensitization, week 0. Stated treatment: therapeutic diphenylcyclopropenone sensitization with weekly scalp DPC. The source material was whole blood, sampled in connection with sensitization to the hapten diphenylcyclopropenone (DPC). The receptors stem from a woman in her 30s with alopecia areata. Some clones in this sample may be carry-over from other donors' samples.

This clonotype was recorded at least ten times. The chain couples TRBV20-1 to TRBJ2-1; D uncertain. V was trimmed by 3 bases and J by 3 bases, leaving 9 bases between them. The CDR3 spans 13 residues. Germline CDR1 and CDR2: DFQATT and SNEGSKA (reference sequence). The CDR3 protein is CSASFRVYNEQFF. The CDR3 DNA is TGCAGTGCTAGTTTTCGAGTCTACAATGAGCAGTTCTTC.

This clonotype occurred a few times. This sequence joins TRBV28 and TRBJ2-2; TRBD1 aligns across 7 bases. The V gene's germline CDR1 is MDHEN and CDR2 SYDVKM. V was pared by 5 bases and J by 5 bases, with 14 bases of the junction left unmatched. The CDR3 runs 17 residues. DNA of the CDR3: TGTGCCAGCAGTCTCCCCTGGACAGGTTCTTTGACCGGGGAGCTGTTTTTT. Its translation: CASSLPWTGSLTGELFF.

This clonotype was recorded at least ten times. The chain uses TRBV12-3 or TRBV12-4 and TRBJ2-2; tentative D call: TRBD1 (6 bases). CDR3 length equals 13 residues. Deletions cut 4 bases from V and 6 bases from J, with 9 bases between. Here the CDR3 reads CASSYWGPGELFF. The CDR3 DNA reads TGTGCCAGCAGTTACTGGGGGCCCGGGGAGCTGTTTTTT.

This clonotype has ten or more counts. The genes are TRBV7-3 and TRBJ2-3, with unresolved D. The germline V gene has CDR1 SGHTA and CDR2 FQGTGA. The CDR3 totals 16 residues. Deletions cut 5 bases from V and 6 bases from J, with 21 bases between. The CDR3 spells CASSPFAGFPPDTQYF. DNA of the CDR3: TGTGCCAGCAGCCCCTTCGCCGGATTCCCACCCGATACGCAGTATTTT. Supplemented by reference TRBV7-3 and TRBJ2-3, the full variable domain reads GAGVSQTPSNKVTEKGKYVELRCDPISGHTALYWYRQSLGQGPEFLIYFQGTGAADDSGLPNDRFFAVRPEGSVSTLKIQRTERGDSAVYLCASSPFAGFPPDTQYFGPGTRLTVL.

This sequence joins TRBV4-3 and TRBJ2-3; weak D call: TRBD2 (6 bases). The CDR3 runs to 17 residues. The germline V and J ends were trimmed by 0 bases and 5 bases, with 18 bases remaining between them. Germline CDR1 LGHNA, CDR2 YSLEER. CDR3: CASSQEVTQVRGDTQYF. In nucleotides, the CDR3 is TGCGCCAGCAGCCAAGAAGTAACACAGGTGCGGGGAGATACGCAGTATTTT.

V gene TRBV6-6 combines with J gene TRBJ1-5; 9 nucleotides match TRBD1. The CDR3 spans 15 residues. The germline CDR1 and CDR2 sequences are MNHNY and SVGAGI (reference sequence). Trimming at V came to 9 bases and at J to 1 base, leaving 7 bases not matched to a gene. CDR3 residues: CASTTTGGSNQPQHF. CDR3 DNA: TGTGCCAGTACCACGACAGGGGGAAGCAATCAGCCCCAGCATTTT.

In this sample, this clonotype turned up many times. The chain combines TRBV6-4 with TRBJ2-1, with D possibly called TRBD1 or TRBD2 (5 bases each). CDR3 length: 16 amino acids. Germline V lookup: CDR1 MRHNA, CDR2 SNTAGT. The V end was cut by 6 bases, the J end by 7 bases, with 22 bases between. The CDR3 loop is CASSPGWGSSRNEQFF. As DNA, the CDR3 is TGTGCCAGCAGCCCCGGCTGGGGGTCCTCGCGGAATGAGCAGTTCTTC.

This clonotype was counted at least ten times. The rearrangement joins TRBV18 to TRBJ2-2; D unresolved. Germline loops: CDR1 KGHSH, CDR2 LQKENI. The CDR3 runs to 13 residues. V was cut by 4 bases and J by 6 bases, with 9 bases left in between. Here the CDR3 reads CASSLDLAGELFF. The CDR3 coding sequence is TGTGCCAGCTCACTTGATTTGGCCGGGGAGCTGTTTTTT.

This rearrangement joins TRBV29-1 to TRBJ2-2; TRBD1 or TRBD2 may be the D gene (6 bases each). The germline V and J ends were trimmed by 8 bases and 7 bases, with 14 bases remaining between them. Germline V gives CDR1 SQVTM, CDR2 ANQGSEA. The CDR3 contains 12 residues. CDR3 region: CSSGAPGGELFF. CDR3 DNA sequence: TGCAGCTCGGGGGCCCCTGGCGGGGAGCTGTTTTTT.

The V call is TRBV20-1, the J call TRBJ2-7; TRBD2 matches at 10 bases. V gave up 5 bases and J gave up 2 bases; unmatched junction bases: 6. Germline-derived CDR1 and CDR2 are DFQATT and SNEGSKA (reference sequence). The CDR3 has 14 residues. As DNA, the CDR3 is TGCAGTGCTCCCCGGACTAGCGGAGCCTACGAGCAGTACTTC. Its protein product is CSAPRTSGAYEQYF.

This clonotype was counted many times. The chain is built from TRBV12-5 and TRBJ2-2; 11 bases fit TRBD2. With 4 bases clipped from V and 1 base from J, the junction kept 2 bases outside the gene matches. The CDR3 spans 16 residues. Germline loops: CDR1 LGHNT, CDR2 FRNRAP. The CDR3 region is CASGWTSGQNTGELFF. Here the CDR3 DNA reads TGTGCTAGTGGTTGGACTAGCGGGCAGAACACCGGGGAGCTGTTTTTT. Using reference TRBV12-5 and TRBJ2-2 for the parts outside the CDR3, the full variable domain is DARVTQTPRHKVTEMGQEVTMRCQPILGHNTVFWYRQTMMQGLELLAYFRNRAPLDDSGMPKDRFSAEMPDATLATLKIQPSEPRDSAVYFCASGWTSGQNTGELFFGEGSRLTVL.

This rearrangement joins TRBV5-1 to TRBJ2-3; D remains unclear. Germline-derived CDR1 and CDR2 are SGHRS and YFSETQ. This CDR3 contains 14 residues. V lost 4 bases and J 1 base, leaving 10 bases between the germline ends. CDR3 protein: CASSHVGGTDTQYF. CDR3 sequence (DNA): TGCGCCAGCAGCCACGTAGGCGGCACAGATACGCAGTATTTT.

This clonotype was counted at least ten times. The chain uses TRBV11-2 and TRBJ2-4, with TRBD2 matching over 8 bases. The germline CDR1 and CDR2 sequences are SGHAT and FQNNGV. V trimming: 4 bases; J trimming: 5 bases; junction bases outside the gene matches: 7. This CDR3 has 15 residues. The CDR3 DNA reads TGTGCCAGCAGCTATACCGGGACTAGGCAAAACATTCAGTACTTC. It yields the protein CASSYTGTRQNIQYF. The full variable domain, in which reference TRBV11-2 and TRBJ2-4 provide the parts outside the CDR3, is EAGVAQSPRYKIIEKRQSVAFWCNPISGHATLYWYQQILGQGPKLLIQFQNNGVVDDSQLPKDRFSAERLKGVDSTLKIQPAKLEDSAVYLCASSYTGTRQNIQYFGAGTRLSVL.

This clonotype was seen repeatedly, ten times or more. The chain is built from TRBV9 and TRBJ2-7, with D possibly being TRBD1 or TRBD2 (5 bases each). CDR1 SGDLS and CDR2 YYNGEE come from the germline V gene. Trimming took off 1 base at V and 4 bases at J, with 15 bases between the two ends. The CDR3 length is 15 residues. CDR3 coding DNA: TGTGCCAGCAGCGTAAAACCAGGGACCTTTTACGAGCAGTACTTC. Translation gives CASSVKPGTFYEQYF. The variable domain in full, with the rest retrieved from reference TRBV9 and TRBJ2-7, is DSGVTQTPKHLITATGQRVTLRCSPRSGDLSVYWYQQSLDQGLQFLIQYYNGEERAKGNILERFSAQQFPDLHSELNLSSLELGDSALYFCASSVKPGTFYEQYFGPGTRLTVT.

Many counts were recorded for this clonotype. The rearrangement joins TRBV7-8 to TRBJ2-3; D is undetermined. Germline V lookup: CDR1 SGHVS, CDR2 FQNEAQ. This CDR3 contains 13 residues. V dropped 0 bases and J dropped 6 bases, with 7 bases sitting between them. CDR3 protein: CASSLALPDTQYF. DNA of the CDR3: TGTGCCAGCAGCTTAGCTCTCCCCGATACGCAGTATTTT. The entire variable domain, with the rest obtained from reference TRBV7-8 and TRBJ2-3, is as follows: GAGVSQSPRYKVAKRGQDVALRCDPISGHVSLFWYQQALGQGPEFLTYFQNEAQLDKSGLPSDRFFAERPEGSVSTLKIQRTQQEDSAVYLCASSLALPDTQYFGPGTRLTVL.